The next 4 T cell receptor beta chains were all read from a single sample in a study of T cell repertoires in cytomegalovirus infection (dated by TCRdb to 2018 to 2020). The data were produced on an Illumina HiSeq 1500. TCRdb's own reprocessing of the public reads used fastp at Q25 and MiXCR and kept productive beta chains. Identical CDR3 proteins give one entry, which carries the most common genes and DNA. Across this sample there are approximately 170,000 distinct CDR3 sequences, with roughly 14% seen only once. The ten largest clones take up 27% of the sample. The sequencing input was PBMCs. These receptors were obtained from a human donor in good health (CMV status not recorded). Some clones in this sample may be carry-over from other donors' samples.

The chain combines TRBV7-8 with TRBJ2-7; D possibly corresponds to TRBD2 (5 bases). The germline V gene has CDR1 SGHVS and CDR2 FQNEAQ. The CDR3 is 13 residues long. V lost 4 bases to trimming and J lost 7 bases, with 14 bases between them. CDR3: CASSSTQTGEQYF. The CDR3 DNA reads TGTGCCAGCAGCTCAACACAAACGGGGGAGCAGTACTTC.

The chain joins TRBV5-1 to TRBJ1-1; D is uncertain. The CDR3 is 13 residues long. In germline, CDR1 is SGHRS, CDR2 YFSETQ. Trimming removed 3 bases at V and 0 bases at J, with 6 bases between. In DNA, the CDR3 is TGCGCCAGCAGCTCTGGGGTGAACACTGAAGCTTTCTTT. Amino acid sequence: CASSSGVNTEAFF. Full variable domain (outside the CDR3, taken from reference TRBV5-1 and TRBJ1-1): KAGVTQTPRYLIKTRGQQVTLSCSPISGHRSVSWYQQTPGQGLQFLFEYFSETQRNKGNFPGRFSGRQFSNSRSEMNVSTLELGDSALYLCASSSGVNTEAFFGQGTRLTVV.

The rearrangement uses TRBV3-1 and TRBJ2-3; the match to TRBD1 covers 7 bases. This CDR3 spans 14 amino acids. Germline assignment: CDR1 LGHDT and CDR2 YNNKEL (reference sequence). Trimming took 4 bases from V and 5 from J; bases not matched to a gene: 6. The CDR3: CASSLRGQLDTQYF. In nucleotides, the CDR3 is TGTGCCAGCAGCCTCCGGGGACAGTTAGATACGCAGTATTTT.

This clonotype was seen at least ten times. The chain carries TRBV12-3 or TRBV12-4 and TRBJ2-7; no clear D gene. Trimming took 5 bases from V and 2 from J, leaving 13 bases between them. This CDR3 has 14 residues. CDR3 in amino acids: CASSPSGSTYEQYF. In DNA, the CDR3 is TGTGCCAGCAGTCCCTCCGGGTCGACCTACGAGCAGTACTTC.